A selection of T cell receptor beta chains follows, all from one sample in a study of T cells in Graves' hyperthyroidism and ophthalmopathy. Via MiXCR, TCRdb re-called the multiplex PCR reads, giving one row per CDR3 protein. The table lists around 390,000 distinct CDR3 sequences, roughly 15% of them singletons. Sequencing was carried out using blood. The receptors here all came from a woman between 25 and 40 years old with Graves' ophthalmopathy. Each CDR3 is given with its conserved first and last residue. The D gene is left open where the match is weak. A clone size is listed for some rows: how often the clone was seen (once, few, many), or a class if it is expanded.

cdr3_nt: TGTGCCGGCAGTTACCGACCGGACAATCAGCCCCAGCATTTT
cdr3_aa: CAGSYRPDNQPQHF
clone_size: .
v_call: TRBV6-5
j_call: TRBJ1-5
d_call: .

cdr3_nt: TGTGCCAGCAGTTCCCTAGCGGGGGCGGAGCAGTTCTTC
cdr3_aa: CASSSLAGAEQFF
clone_size: once
v_call: TRBV28
j_call: TRBJ2-1
d_call: TRBD2

cdr3_nt: TGTGCCATCAGTGAGTATGGCACTGAAGCTTTCTTT
cdr3_aa: CAISEYGTEAFF
clone_size: many
v_call: TRBV10-3
j_call: TRBJ1-1
d_call: .

cdr3_nt: TGTGCCAGCAGTTCGGGACTAAACACCGGGGAGCTGTTTTTT
cdr3_aa: CASSSGLNTGELFF
clone_size: many
v_call: TRBV7-3
j_call: TRBJ2-2
d_call: TRBD2

cdr3_nt: TGTGCCAGCAGCTACAGGGATAGCGACGAGCAGTACTTC
cdr3_aa: CASSYRDSDEQYF
clone_size: few
v_call: TRBV5-4
j_call: TRBJ2-7
d_call: .

cdr3_nt: TGTGCCTGGAGTGTCGGGTGGCAAGAGACCCAGTACTTC
cdr3_aa: CAWSVGWQETQYF
clone_size: many
v_call: TRBV30
j_call: TRBJ2-5
d_call: .

cdr3_nt: TGTGCCAGCAGCTTGCCTGGTGATACGCAGTATTTT
cdr3_aa: CASSLPGDTQYF
clone_size: .
v_call: TRBV5-6
j_call: TRBJ2-3
d_call: .

cdr3_nt: TGCAGTGCTCATAGGGGGGGGTCTGGCTACACCTTC
cdr3_aa: CSAHRGGSGYTF
clone_size: many
v_call: TRBV20-1
j_call: TRBJ1-2
d_call: .

cdr3_nt: TGTGCCAGCCGCCTAGCGGGGAGAGAGACAGATACGCAGTATTTT
cdr3_aa: CASRLAGRETDTQYF
clone_size: .
v_call: TRBV7-3
j_call: TRBJ2-3
d_call: TRBD2

cdr3_nt: TGTGCCAGCAGTTTTGGGCCACCCCTCCACTTT
cdr3_aa: CASSFGPPLHF
clone_size: many
v_call: TRBV28
j_call: TRBJ1-6
d_call: .

cdr3_nt: TGTGCCAGCAGCTACGATTTGGCGGGATACGAGCAGTACTTC
cdr3_aa: CASSYDLAGYEQYF
clone_size: many
v_call: TRBV12-3/TRBV12-4
j_call: TRBJ2-7
d_call: .

cdr3_nt: TGTGCCAGCTCACTCAGCCCTTCTACTAATGAAAAACTGTTTTTT
cdr3_aa: CASSLSPSTNEKLFF
clone_size: .
v_call: TRBV18
j_call: TRBJ1-4
d_call: .

cdr3_nt: TGTGCCAGCAGCCAAGGGGGGACAGCGTGGACTGAAGCTTTCTTT
cdr3_aa: CASSQGGTAWTEAFF
clone_size: .
v_call: TRBV3-1
j_call: TRBJ1-1
d_call: TRBD1

cdr3_nt: TGTGCCAGCAGCTCCATATACAGGGGCACTGAAGCTTTCTTT
cdr3_aa: CASSSIYRGTEAFF
clone_size: many
v_call: TRBV6-1
j_call: TRBJ1-1
d_call: TRBD1

cdr3_nt: TGTGCCAGCAGCCCAGCCTCCCGGGACAGGGGCTACGAGCAGTACTTC
cdr3_aa: CASSPASRDRGYEQYF
clone_size: many
v_call: TRBV7-8
j_call: TRBJ2-7
d_call: TRBD1

cdr3_nt: TGTGCCAGCACCCCGACAAGGGATCCGATGGGCACAGATACGCAGTATTTT
cdr3_aa: CASTPTRDPMGTDTQYF
clone_size: many
v_call: TRBV7-9
j_call: TRBJ2-3
d_call: .

cdr3_nt: TGTGCCAGCAGTGGGGGGGCTGAAGCTTTCTTT
cdr3_aa: CASSGGAEAFF
clone_size: many
v_call: TRBV2
j_call: TRBJ1-1
d_call: .

cdr3_nt: TGTGCCAGCAGCACCACGGCGGGACAATACTCCTACGAGCAGTACTTC
cdr3_aa: CASSTTAGQYSYEQYF
clone_size: many
v_call: TRBV7-2
j_call: TRBJ2-7
d_call: .

cdr3_nt: TGTGCCAGCAGCGTAGGCCACGAGCAGTACTTC
cdr3_aa: CASSVGHEQYF
clone_size: few
v_call: TRBV9
j_call: TRBJ2-7
d_call: .